These 26 T cell receptor beta chains were all obtained from the same sample, sequenced in a study of blood T cell repertoires in COVID-19. Assay used: immunoSEQ multiplex PCR; TCRdb lists only in-frame clones, some missing. In the table there are 200,000 to 250,000 clones, 87% of which are singletons. Sequenced: PBMCs or T cells enriched from blood (not recorded which). The source of these receptors is a woman aged 30 to 39 with acute COVID-19.

This chain connects TRBV11-2 to TRBJ1-4; TRBD1 agrees at 8 bases. From germline, CDR1 is SGHAT and CDR2 FQNNGV. V dropped 1 base and J dropped 8; count of bases not matched to a gene: 0. The CDR3 totals 13 residues. The CDR3 sequence: CASSLGQGEKLFF. The CDR3 DNA follows: TGTGCCAGCAGCTTAGGACAGGGGGAAAAACTGTTTTTT.

The chain carries TRBV6-2 or TRBV6-3 and TRBJ2-7; 9 positions agree with TRBD2. Germline V lookup: CDR1 MNHEY, CDR2 SVGEGT. Trimming took 5 bases from V and 6 from J; bases not matched to a gene: 8. CDR3 length equals 14 residues. The CDR3 sequence is CASSLLAGSIEQYF. DNA of the CDR3: TGTGCCAGCAGTCTCCTAGCGGGGTCAATCGAGCAGTACTTC.

This chain uses TRBV2 with TRBJ1-3, with D possibly being TRBD1 (5 bases). The germline V gene has CDR1 SNHLY and CDR2 FYNNEI. V was shortened by 7 bases and J by 1 base, with 8 bases between the two germline ends. The CDR3 contains 13 residues. Written as DNA, the CDR3 is TGTGCCAGCAAGGGGCAGTCTGGAAACACCATATATTTT. It yields the protein CASKGQSGNTIYF.

This clone was detected only a few times. This chain uses TRBV6-5 with TRBJ1-1; TRBD1 agrees at 8 bases. The ends lost 5 bases at V and 3 bases at J; junction bases unmatched: 5. The V gene's germline CDR1 is MNHEY and CDR2 SVGAGI. The CDR3 covers 14 residues. The CDR3: CASSRGQAYTEAFF. CDR3 nucleotides: TGTGCCAGCAGTAGGGGACAGGCTTACACTGAAGCTTTCTTT.

In this sample, this clone turned up a few times. V gene TRBV12-5 combines with J gene TRBJ1-1; tentatively, D is TRBD1 (5 bases). Germline V gene data show CDR1 as LGHNT and CDR2 as FRNRAP. The CDR3 has 13 amino acids. The V end was cut by 3 bases, the J end by 1 base, with 6 bases between. The CDR3 reads CASGFGGNTEAFF. In DNA form, the CDR3 reads TGTGCTAGTGGTTTCGGGGGGAACACTGAAGCTTTCTTT.

The chain is built from TRBV19 and TRBJ1-2; a weak D match, TRBD1 (5 bases). The germline V gene has CDR1 LNHDA and CDR2 SQIVND (reference sequence). V shed 3 bases and J shed 8 bases, with 16 bases lying between them. CDR3 length: 14 amino acids. CDR3 amino acids: CASSIAPEEGGYTF. In DNA, the CDR3 is TGTGCCAGTAGTATTGCTCCGGAGGAGGGGGGCTACACCTTC.

This clone has only one observation. This rearrangement joins TRBV19 to TRBJ2-6; D perhaps matches TRBD2 (6 bases). The V gene's germline CDR1 is LNHDA and CDR2 SQIVND (reference sequence). The V and J ends lost 7 bases and 4 bases respectively, with 14 bases between them. The length of the CDR3 is 15 residues. The CDR3 sequence is CASTDRGTGANVLTF. The CDR3 DNA is TGTGCCAGTACGGACCGCGGGACCGGGGCCAACGTCCTGACTTTC.

The chain employs TRBV16 and TRBJ1-2; D remains ambiguous. V lost 2 bases and J 8 bases, leaving 12 bases between the germline ends. The CDR3 is 13 amino acids. Germline CDR1 is KGHSY and CDR2 is FQNENV. CDR3 loop: CASSQGSVGGYTF. The CDR3 DNA sequence: TGTGCCAGCAGCCAAGGGAGTGTCGGGGGCTACACCTTC.

The chain uses TRBV9 and TRBJ2-3; TRBD1 aligns across 8 bases. The CDR3 has 13 residues. From germline, CDR1 is SGDLS and CDR2 YYNGEE. The V segment lost 4 bases and the J segment 6 bases; nucleotides outside the gene matches: 4. CDR3 in DNA: TGTGCCAGCAGCCGGACAGGGCCGGATACGCAGTATTTT. This sequence encodes CASSRTGPDTQYF.

The chain employs TRBV2 and TRBJ2-3; D is possibly TRBD1 (6 bases). The germline V gene encodes CDR1 SNHLY and CDR2 FYNNEI. The germline V and J ends were trimmed by 0 bases and 2 bases, with 18 bases remaining between them. This CDR3 spans 18 amino acids. DNA of the CDR3: TGTGCCAGCAGTGAAGCGCTTCTATGGACAGAAAACACAGATACGCAGTATTTT. Translating gives CASSEALLWTENTDTQYF.

The chain couples TRBV3-1 (or the pseudogene TRBV3-2) to TRBJ2-6; D may be TRBD1 (5 bases). This CDR3 spans 19 amino acids. Germline V gene lookup returns CDR1 LGHDT and CDR2 YNNKEL (reference sequence). Trimming cost V 1 base and J 0 bases, with 16 bases left between them. This CDR3 reads CASSQGEWGGASGANVLTF. As DNA, the CDR3 is TGTGCCAGCAGCCAAGGTGAATGGGGTGGGGCCTCTGGGGCCAACGTCCTGACTTTC.

This chain links TRBV18 with TRBJ1-6; D uncertain. Trimming took off 6 bases at V and 4 bases at J, with 13 bases between the two ends. This CDR3 contains 15 residues. CDR1 and CDR2 from the germline V gene are KGHSH and LQKENI. CDR3 region: CASSTAADYNSPLHF. CDR3 sequence (DNA): TGTGCCAGCTCCACCGCGGCAGATTATAATTCACCCCTCCACTTT.

The rearrangement joins TRBV19 to TRBJ1-6, with TRBD1 matching over 7 bases. The CDR3 is 17 amino acids. Germline CDR1 LNHDA, CDR2 SQIVND (reference sequence). Trimming cost V 6 bases and J 4 bases; bases outside gene matches: 12. CDR3 amino acids: CASSTLEGQLYNSPLHF. CDR3 bases: TGTGCCAGTAGCACACTTGAGGGACAGTTGTATAATTCACCCCTCCACTTT.

The chain is built from TRBV5-1 and TRBJ2-1, with D possibly matching TRBD1 (6 bases). The V and J ends lost 5 bases and 4 bases respectively, with 19 bases between them. CDR1 SGHRS and CDR2 YFSETQ come from the germline V gene. The CDR3 covers 16 residues. DNA for the CDR3: TGCGCCAGCAGAGGGGGATCAGGGAGATTTTACAATGAGCAGTTCTTC. Its translation: CASRGGSGRFYNEQFF. The full variable domain, completed using reference TRBV5-1 and TRBJ2-1, is KAGVTQTPRYLIKTRGQQVTLSCSPISGHRSVSWYQQTPGQGLQFLFEYFSETQRNKGNFPGRFSGRQFSNSRSEMNVSTLELGDSALYLCASRGGSGRFYNEQFFGPGTRLTVL.

This chain connects TRBV18 to TRBJ2-7; TRBD2 might be the D (6 bases). V was shortened by 0 bases and J by 2 bases, with 11 bases between the two germline ends. Looked up from germline, CDR1 is KGHSH and CDR2 is LQKENI. The CDR3 covers 15 residues. The CDR3 sequence: CASSPPGLPTYEQYF. In nucleotides, the CDR3 is TGTGCCAGCTCACCACCGGGACTCCCTACCTACGAGCAGTACTTC.

The gene calls are TRBV10-3 and TRBJ1-1, with a weak D call TRBD1 (6 bases). Between the trimmed V and J ends, which lost 6 bases and 3 bases, there was a span of 11 bases. This CDR3 comprises 13 residues. Germline-derived CDR1 and CDR2 are ENHRY and SYGVKD. CDR3 region: CAISSGQHTEAFF. Here the CDR3 DNA reads TGTGCCATCAGCTCGGGACAACACACTGAAGCTTTCTTT.

The chain recombines TRBV7-2 with TRBJ1-2; D gene uncertain. Trimming stripped 4 bases from V and 4 bases from J, with 7 bases between. This CDR3 comprises 12 residues. Germline V lookup: CDR1 SGHTA, CDR2 FQGNSA. CDR3 DNA sequence: TGTGCCAGCAGCTCCCTCCTCTATGGCTACACCTTC. It translates to CASSSLLYGYTF.

The V gene is TRBV30, the J gene TRBJ2-7, with D possibly TRBD2 on 6 matching bases. V lost 2 bases and J 4 bases, leaving 9 bases between the germline ends. The CDR3 covers 12 residues. Germline values: CDR1 GTSNPN, CDR2 SVGIG (reference sequence). The CDR3 loop reads CAWSPRGYEQYF. The CDR3 nucleotides are TGTGCCTGGAGTCCCCGGGGGTACGAGCAGTACTTC.

The gene calls are TRBV21-1 and TRBJ1-2; the table's D call, TRBD1, was not checked against the DNA. TRBV21-1 is an annotated pseudogene. The CDR3 has 19 amino acids. The CDR3 loop is CASSKGDAGQGDLNYGYTF. In nucleotides, the CDR3 is TGTGCCAGCAGCAAAGGGGATGCAGGACAGGGGGATCTTAACTATGGCTACACCTTC.

The chain recombines TRBV6-4 with TRBJ2-6, with 7 bases that match TRBD1. The CDR3 runs 17 residues. Per germline, CDR1 MRHNA and CDR2 SNTAGT. J lost 2 bases, V lost 7 bases, and 11 bases had no gene match. This chain's CDR3 is CASKQDREGPGANVLTF. CDR3 DNA: TGTGCCAGCAAACAAGACAGGGAAGGACCTGGGGCCAACGTCCTGACTTTC.

The J gene is TRBJ2-2, the V gene TRBV5-1, with D unresolved. CDR1 SGHRS and CDR2 YFSETQ come from the germline V gene. Trimming took off 5 bases at V and 4 bases at J, with 6 bases between the two ends. CDR3 length: 12 amino acids. DNA for the CDR3: TGCGCCAGCAGGGTTAGCACCGGGGAGCTGTTTTTT. Amino acids: CASRVSTGELFF.

The V gene is TRBV5-4, the J gene TRBJ2-1; 9 bases fit TRBD2. The CDR3 runs 16 residues. Losses at the gene ends were 4 bases for V and 7 bases for J; bases not matched to a gene: 12. Germline V gene data show CDR1 as SGHNT and CDR2 as YYREEE (reference sequence). Here the CDR3 reads CASSPNERGATNEQFF. CDR3 sequence (DNA): TGTGCCAGCAGCCCTAACGAGCGGGGGGCTACGAATGAGCAGTTCTTC.

This clone was found once. The CDR3 spells CASSEARTYSPLHF. The CDR3 nucleotides are TGTGCCAGCAGTGAAGCTCGGACATATTCACCCCTCCACTTT. The chain has TRBV6-1 and TRBJ1-6; D possibly corresponds to TRBD1 (5 bases). Germline lookup yields CDR1 MNHNS and CDR2 SASEGT. CDR3 size: 14 residues. The germline V and J ends were trimmed by 0 bases and 8 bases, with 8 bases remaining between them.

The V and J genes are TRBV10-3 and TRBJ2-3; TRBD2 might be the D (6 bases). Trimming pared 4 bases from V and 0 bases from J, leaving 8 bases between. CDR1 and CDR2 (germline): ENHRY, SYGVKD. This CDR3 region has 14 residues. Here the CDR3 reads CAISVSGSTDTQYF. The CDR3 DNA sequence: TGTGCCATCAGTGTTAGCGGTAGCACAGATACGCAGTATTTT.

This clone was observed once. The junction does not match germline at one end; this may be a read error. The chain carries TRBV24-1 and TRBJ1-3, with D uncertain. CDR1 and CDR2 (germline): KGHDR, SFDVKD. The CDR3 sequence is 9 residues long. As DNA, the CDR3 is TGTGCCCTCCCGGGAGGCATGGAGTTT. Protein: CALPGGMEF.

The chain is built from TRBV30 and TRBJ2-2, with TRBD1 as a possible D gene (5 bases). This CDR3 is 14 amino acids long. The V and J ends lost 4 bases and 0 bases respectively, with 9 bases between them. Germline CDR1 is GTSNPN and CDR2 is SVGIG (reference sequence). The CDR3 DNA follows: TGTGCCTGGAAACTGGACACGAACACCGGGGAGCTGTTTTTT. Protein: CAWKLDTNTGELFF.